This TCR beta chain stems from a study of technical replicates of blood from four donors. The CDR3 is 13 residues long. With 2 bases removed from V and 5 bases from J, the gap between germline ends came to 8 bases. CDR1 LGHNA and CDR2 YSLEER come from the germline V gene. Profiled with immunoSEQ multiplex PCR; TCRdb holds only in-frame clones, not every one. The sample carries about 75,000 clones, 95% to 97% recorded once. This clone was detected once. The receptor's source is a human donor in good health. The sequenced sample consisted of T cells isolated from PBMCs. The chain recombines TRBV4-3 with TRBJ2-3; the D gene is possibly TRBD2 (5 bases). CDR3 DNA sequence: TGCGCCAGCAGCCAAAATGGGAGAGATACGCAGTATTTT. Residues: CASSQNGRDTQYF.